The clone carrying this T cell receptor (beta chain) was seen many times. This sample was taken from a study of early T cells in non-severe SARS-CoV-2 infection. Individual cDNA molecules were tagged with unique molecular identifiers, the study reported. MiXCR was run by TCRdb on the 5' RACE reads, yielding one entry per CDR3 protein. The table lists tens of thousands of distinct CDR3 sequences, approximately 13% of them singletons. The clonotype was recovered from an adult who was a healthcare worker with PCR-confirmed SARS-CoV-2 infection or an uninfected control (not recorded which). Sample: whole blood.

The CDR3, as DNA: TGCGCCAGCAGCTTGGACGGTATGAACACTGAAGCTTTCTTT. It specifies CASSLDGMNTEAFF. This chain joins TRBV5-1 and TRBJ1-1; D remains ambiguous. This CDR3 contains 14 residues. The V end was cut by 0 bases, the J end by 0 bases, with 6 bases between. The germline V gene has CDR1 SGHRS and CDR2 YFSETQ.